These 5 T cell receptor beta chains share one sample of origin, sequenced in a study of response to subunit inactivated influenza vaccine. TCRdb re-derived calls from the RT-PCR reads in MiXCR, one entry per CDR3 protein. Altogether 590,000 or so distinct CDR3 sequences are present, approximately 14% being singletons, with the ten largest covering 7.6%. Sequencing used PBMCs from blood, obtained around two weeks before vaccination. Receptors were obtained from a man over 45 who received an inactivated influenza vaccine.

The table lists this clonotype with a few counts. This sequence joins TRBV12-3 or TRBV12-4 and TRBJ2-6, with D perhaps given as TRBD1 or TRBD2 (5 bases each). This CDR3 is built from 17 residues. Between the trimmed V and J ends, which lost 1 base and 0 bases, there was a span of 10 bases. The DNA for the CDR3 is TGTGCCAGCAGTTTAGGGGGACGGAACTCTGGGGCCAACGTCCTGACTTTC. It translates to CASSLGGRNSGANVLTF.

The V and J genes are TRBV12-3 or TRBV12-4 and TRBJ2-7; 7 bases are shared with TRBD1. V lost 6 bases to trimming and J lost 5 bases; unmatched junction nucleotides: 13. The CDR3 is made up of 15 amino acids. The CDR3 protein is CASSQFSDRDHEQYF. The CDR3 DNA is TGTGCCAGCAGCCAGTTCTCTGACAGGGACCACGAGCAGTACTTC.

The J gene is TRBJ2-7, the V gene TRBV18; 9 positions agree with TRBD1. Germline lookup yields CDR1 KGHSH and CDR2 LQKENI. V dropped 0 bases and J dropped 5; count of bases not matched to a gene: 5. CDR3 size: 15 residues. The DNA for the CDR3 is TGTGCCAGCTCACCACCGGGACAGGGAATAAACGAGCAGTACTTC. It is translated as CASSPPGQGINEQYF.

This clonotype was counted only a few times. The chain uses TRBV7-2 and TRBJ2-7; D not certain. In germline, CDR1 is SGHTA, CDR2 FQGNSA. This CDR3 comprises 14 residues. Trimming left V 5 bases short and J 4 bases short, with 15 bases between. CDR3 sequence: CASSGVAGVYEQYF. In DNA form, the CDR3 reads TGTGCCAGCAGCGGCGTTGCAGGTGTGTACGAGCAGTACTTC.

The chain combines TRBV6-1 with TRBJ2-2; 9 positions agree with TRBD1. The CDR3 loop spans 14 amino acids. Germline CDR1 is MNHNS and CDR2 is SASEGT. J was trimmed by 0 bases and V by 10 bases; bases with no gene match: 3. CDR3 nucleotide sequence: TGTGCCACGACAGGGGGAACGAACACCGGGGAGCTGTTTTTT. As protein: CATTGGTNTGELFF.